This TCR beta chain was documented in a study of T cells after yellow fever vaccination. As TCR cDNA was made by 5'RACE template switching, a universal primer site and UMIs were added. TCRdb ran MiXCR on the 5' RACE reads and lists one entry per CDR3 protein. The sample lists some 600,000 distinct CDR3 sequences; roughly an eighth were seen once. CDR3 length equals 14 residues. Germline CDR1 ENHRY, CDR2 SYGVKD. Trimming took 8 bases from V and 4 from J, leaving 15 bases between them. V is TRBV10-3 and J is TRBJ2-1; D call uncertain. The clonotype was recovered from a young man who received the YFV17D yellow fever vaccine. Specimen: PBMCs, collected on the day of the yellow fever booster vaccination. In DNA, the CDR3 is TGTGCCATCTCGCTAGATGGCGGATACAATGAGCAGTTCTTC. Protein sequence: CAISLDGGYNEQFF.